One sample yielded the 15 T cell receptor beta chains listed below, sequenced in a study of CD8+CD57+ T cells in acquired aplastic anemia. TCR beta VDJ and CDR3 profiling used genomic DNA as template. TCRdb processed the reads anew with MiXCR; each CDR3 protein has one entry. Of about 190,000 distinct CDR3 sequences listed, 64% are singletons. The specimen sequenced was sorted CD4+, CD8+, or CD8+CD57+ T cells (not recorded which) from PBMCs. These receptors were taken from a human donor with severe aplastic anemia or a healthy control (not recorded which).

The chain links TRBV7-3 to TRBJ2-3; 8 bases match TRBD2. The CDR3 covers 16 residues. Germline V gene data show CDR1 as SGHTA and CDR2 as FQGTGA. After removal of 6 bases from V and 0 bases from J, the junction contained 8 bases not matched to a gene. CDR3 in DNA: TGTGCCAGCAGATCCCATGCGGGGGGCAGCACAGATACGCAGTATTTT. This encodes CASRSHAGGSTDTQYF.

This clonotype was seen only once. The genes are TRBV25-1 and TRBJ2-5; TRBD1 matches at 9 bases. This CDR3 is built from 16 residues. J lost 7 bases, V lost 4 bases, and 13 bases had no gene match. Germline V gene sequence: CDR1 MGHDK, CDR2 SYGVNS. CDR3 sequence: CASSVSLGQGSGTQYF. The DNA of the CDR3 is TGTGCCAGCAGTGTATCCCTGGGACAGGGCTCTGGGACCCAGTACTTC.

V is TRBV4-2 and J is TRBJ2-7, with a possible D match to TRBD1 (6 bases). Looked up from germline, CDR1 is LGHNA and CDR2 is YNFKEQ. The CDR3 has 13 residues. Trimming removed 0 bases at V and 6 bases at J, with 9 bases between. CDR3 sequence reads: CASSQEGAREQYF. CDR3 coding DNA: TGTGCCAGCAGCCAAGAGGGGGCGCGCGAGCAGTACTTC.

This clonotype was picked up many times. This CDR3 reads CASSFSPLVGYEQYF. The CDR3, as DNA: TGTGCCAGCAGCTTCTCGCCCTTGGTGGGATACGAGCAGTACTTC. This sequence joins TRBV7-8 and TRBJ2-7; D is uncertain. V was cut by 3 bases and J by 4 bases, with 16 bases left in between. Germline CDR1 and CDR2: SGHVS and FQNEAQ. The length of the CDR3 is 15 residues.

This chain joins TRBV5-1 and TRBJ1-1; TRBD1 matches at 10 bases. The junction had 10 bases not matched to a gene; V was cut back by 5 bases and J by 0 bases. Germline V gives CDR1 SGHRS, CDR2 YFSETQ. The CDR3 has 17 residues. The CDR3 spells CASRDGDRGGMNTEAFF. As DNA, the CDR3 is TGCGCCAGCAGGGACGGGGACAGGGGAGGTATGAACACTGAAGCTTTCTTT.

The V call is TRBV7-2, the J call TRBJ1-3; tentatively, D is TRBD1 (5 bases). CDR1 is SGHTA and CDR2 is FQGNSA in the germline V gene. The CDR3 covers 12 residues. Trimming took off 2 bases at V and 11 bases at J, with 10 bases between the two ends. CDR3: CASSLYGGAIYF. The CDR3 nucleotides read TGTGCCAGCAGCTTATACGGGGGTGCCATATATTTT.

J is TRBJ2-1 and V is TRBV19; 14 bases are a match to TRBD2. This CDR3 has 19 amino acids. V was pared by 6 bases and J by 4 bases, with 14 bases of the junction left unmatched. Per the germline V gene, CDR1 is LNHDA and CDR2 is SQIVND (reference sequence). CDR3 in amino acids: CASSPGVGTSGSGYNEQFF. The CDR3 coding sequence is TGTGCCAGTAGCCCTGGTGTTGGGACTAGCGGGAGTGGGTACAATGAGCAGTTCTTC.

This chain joins TRBV5-1 and TRBJ1-1; no definite D call. This CDR3 has 15 amino acids. Deletions cut 4 bases from V and 7 bases from J, with 20 bases between. Germline assignment: CDR1 SGHRS and CDR2 YFSETQ. The CDR3: CASSPPGSSYNEAFF. The CDR3, as DNA: TGCGCCAGCAGCCCCCCCGGGAGCTCCTACAATGAAGCTTTCTTT.

This chain joins TRBV24-1 and TRBJ2-1, with 13 bases fitting TRBD2. This CDR3 has 15 amino acids. CDR1 is KGHDR, CDR2 SFDVKD, per germline. The V gene end was trimmed by 5 bases and the J gene end by 6 bases; junction bases not matched to a gene: 3. This chain's CDR3 is CATSARTSGSNEQFF. CDR3 nucleotide sequence: TGTGCCACCAGTGCCCGGACTAGCGGGAGCAATGAGCAGTTCTTC.

V is TRBV29-1 and J is TRBJ2-1; weak D call: TRBD2 (7 bases). The germline CDR1 and CDR2 sequences are SQVTM and ANQGSEA. With 6 bases removed from V and 6 bases from J, the gap between germline ends came to 12 bases. The CDR3 has 12 residues. The CDR3 DNA is TGCAGCGTGGTCGCGGGGGCCAATGAGCAGTTCTTC. Its translation is CSVVAGANEQFF.

The CDR3 region has the DNA TGTGCCAGCAGGACCAGGGTGAACTACGAGCAGTACTTC. It is translated as CASRTRVNYEQYF. The chain joins TRBV6-1 to TRBJ2-7, with D perhaps matching TRBD1 (5 bases). Germline V lookup: CDR1 MNHNS, CDR2 SASEGT. CDR3 length: 13 amino acids. Trimming shortened V by 6 bases and J by 3 bases, and 12 bases separated the two germline ends.

The chain links TRBV10-3 to TRBJ1-2, with D possibly TRBD1 on 5 matching bases. The CDR3 contains 14 residues. V was trimmed by 0 bases and J by 2 bases, leaving 7 bases between them. Looked up from germline, CDR1 is ENHRY and CDR2 is SYGVKD. CDR3 coding DNA: TGTGCCATCAGTGAGTCGACAGTAAACTATGGCTACACCTTC. It specifies CAISESTVNYGYTF.

For this clonotype: Likely a read error: the CDR3 ends without its conserved phenylalanine or tryptophan. The rearrangement uses TRBV5-8 and TRBJ2-5; weak D call: TRBD2 (6 bases). The length of the CDR3 is 13 residues. V shed 4 bases and J shed 4 bases, with 11 bases lying between them. Germline V gene data show CDR1 as SGHTS and CDR2 as YDEGEE. This CDR3 is CASSTSSGETQYL. The CDR3 nucleotides read TGTGCCAGCAGCACTAGCTCGGGAGAGACCCAGTACTTG.

There are many counts of this clonotype. This chain links TRBV7-9 with TRBJ2-7; D unresolved. From germline, CDR1 is SEHNR and CDR2 FQNEAQ (reference sequence). This CDR3 spans 13 amino acids. V lost 4 bases, J lost 7 bases, and 14 bases lay in between. This CDR3 reads CASSSGPSREQYF. CDR3 coding DNA: TGTGCCAGCAGCTCGGGCCCCTCGAGGGAGCAGTACTTC.

The chain carries TRBV20-1 and TRBJ1-2, with a weak D call TRBD1 (5 bases). The CDR3 runs to 15 residues. Germline CDR1 DFQATT, CDR2 SNEGSKA (reference sequence). V was trimmed by 0 bases and J by 6 bases, leaving 17 bases between them. CDR3 residues: CSARDPPRGRNGYTF. As DNA, the CDR3 is TGCAGTGCTAGAGATCCGCCCCGGGGGAGGAATGGCTACACCTTC.